This TCR beta chain was observed in a study of control samples from healthy donors and cancer patients. Repertoires were generated with immunoSEQ multiplex PCR, while TCRdb's copy carries only in-frame clones and drops some. The sample holds 160,000 or so clones, nearly 95% seen once. This clone occurred once. Germline CDR1 and CDR2: WNHNN and SYGVQD (reference sequence). This CDR3 has 16 amino acids. V lost 6 bases and J lost 9, with 24 bases in between. V is TRBV10-1 and J is TRBJ2-1; D may be TRBD2 (6 bases). This receptor was obtained from a man aged 45-65 years in good health. Source material: blood. CDR3 sequence (DNA): TGCGCCAGCAGCCGGGAGCCCGCCCGGGCCACGGGTGAGCAGTTCTTC. Translation gives CASSREPARATGEQFF.